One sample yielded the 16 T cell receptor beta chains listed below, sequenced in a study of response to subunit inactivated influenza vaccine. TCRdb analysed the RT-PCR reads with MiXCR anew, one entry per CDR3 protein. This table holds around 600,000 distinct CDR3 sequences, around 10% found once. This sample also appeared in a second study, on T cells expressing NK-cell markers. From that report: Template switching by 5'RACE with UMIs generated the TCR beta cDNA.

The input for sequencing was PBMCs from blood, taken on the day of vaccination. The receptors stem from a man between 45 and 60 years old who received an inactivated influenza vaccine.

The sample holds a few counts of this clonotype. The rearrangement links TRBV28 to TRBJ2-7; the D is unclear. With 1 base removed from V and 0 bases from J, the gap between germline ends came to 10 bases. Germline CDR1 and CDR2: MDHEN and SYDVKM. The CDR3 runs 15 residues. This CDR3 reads CASSLSGSSSYEQYF. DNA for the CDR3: TGTGCCAGCAGTTTATCCGGGTCCAGCTCCTACGAGCAGTACTTC.

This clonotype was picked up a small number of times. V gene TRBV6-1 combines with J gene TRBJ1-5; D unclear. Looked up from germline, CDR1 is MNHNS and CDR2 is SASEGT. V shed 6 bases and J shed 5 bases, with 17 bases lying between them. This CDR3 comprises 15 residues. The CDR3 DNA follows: TGTGCCAGCAGGAGTCTCGCCAACCCCGATCAGCCCCAGCATTTT. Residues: CASRSLANPDQPQHF.

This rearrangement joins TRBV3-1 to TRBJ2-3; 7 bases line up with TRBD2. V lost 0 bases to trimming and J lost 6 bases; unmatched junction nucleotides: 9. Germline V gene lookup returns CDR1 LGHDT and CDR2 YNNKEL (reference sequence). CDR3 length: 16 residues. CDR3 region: CASSQETSFASDTQYF. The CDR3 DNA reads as TGTGCCAGCAGCCAAGAGACTAGCTTCGCGTCGGATACGCAGTATTTT.

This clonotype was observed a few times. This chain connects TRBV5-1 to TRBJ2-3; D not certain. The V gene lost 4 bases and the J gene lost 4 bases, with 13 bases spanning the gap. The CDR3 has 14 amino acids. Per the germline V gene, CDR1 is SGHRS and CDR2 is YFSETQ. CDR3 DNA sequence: TGCGCCAGCAGCGGATCAACACCCGCAGATACGCAGTATTTT. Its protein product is CASSGSTPADTQYF.

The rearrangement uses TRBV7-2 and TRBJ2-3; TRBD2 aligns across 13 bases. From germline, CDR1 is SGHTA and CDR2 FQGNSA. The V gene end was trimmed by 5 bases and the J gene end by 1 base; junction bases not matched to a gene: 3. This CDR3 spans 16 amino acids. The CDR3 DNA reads TGTGCCAGCAGCAGAGGACTAGCGGGGGGCACAGATACGCAGTATTTT. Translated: CASSRGLAGGTDTQYF.

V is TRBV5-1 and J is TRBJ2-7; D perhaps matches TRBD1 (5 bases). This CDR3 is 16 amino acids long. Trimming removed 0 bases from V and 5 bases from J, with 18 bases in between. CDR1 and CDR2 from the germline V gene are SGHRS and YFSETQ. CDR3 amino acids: CASSLASGAGSHEQYF. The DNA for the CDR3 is TGCGCCAGCAGCTTGGCTTCTGGGGCAGGTTCCCACGAGCAGTACTTC.

The CDR3 DNA reads TGTGCCAGCAGCCCGACAGGGGAGGAAGATACGCAGTATTTT. As protein: CASSPTGEEDTQYF. This chain links TRBV3-1 with TRBJ2-3; 8 nucleotides line up with TRBD1. After removal of 4 bases from V and 5 bases from J, the junction contained 5 bases not matched to a gene. Per the germline V gene, CDR1 is LGHDT and CDR2 is YNNKEL (reference sequence). The CDR3 is made up of 14 amino acids.

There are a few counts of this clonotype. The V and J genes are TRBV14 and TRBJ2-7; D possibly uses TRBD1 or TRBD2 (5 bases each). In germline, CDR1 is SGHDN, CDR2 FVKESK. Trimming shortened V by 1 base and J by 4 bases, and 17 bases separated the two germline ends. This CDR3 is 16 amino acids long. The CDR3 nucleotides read TGTGCCAGCAGCCAAGGACCCTCCCAGGGACCATACGAGCAGTACTTC. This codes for CASSQGPSQGPYEQYF.

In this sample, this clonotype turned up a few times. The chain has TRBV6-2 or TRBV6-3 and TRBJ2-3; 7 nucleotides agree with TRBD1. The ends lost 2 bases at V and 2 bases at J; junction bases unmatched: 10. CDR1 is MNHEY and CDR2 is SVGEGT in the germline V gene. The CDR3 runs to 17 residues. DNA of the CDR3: TGTGCCAGCAGTTACACCCCACAGGGGCGCTTCACAGATACGCAGTATTTT. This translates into CASSYTPQGRFTDTQYF.

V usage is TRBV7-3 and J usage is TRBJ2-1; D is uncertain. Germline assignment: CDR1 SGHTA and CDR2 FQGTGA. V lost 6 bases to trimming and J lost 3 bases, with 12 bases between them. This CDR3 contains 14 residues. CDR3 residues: CASSSTGIYNEQFF. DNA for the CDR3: TGTGCCAGCAGTTCAACTGGCATCTACAATGAGCAGTTCTTC.

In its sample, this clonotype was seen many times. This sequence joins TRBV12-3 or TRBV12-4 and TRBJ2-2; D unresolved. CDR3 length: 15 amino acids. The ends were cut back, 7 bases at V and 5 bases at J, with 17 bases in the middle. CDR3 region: CASTQVGRSTGELFF. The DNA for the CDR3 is TGTGCCAGCACCCAGGTGGGCAGGAGTACCGGGGAGCTGTTTTTT.

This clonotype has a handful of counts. The CDR3 spells CASSLVLGGAGGYTF. DNA of the CDR3: TGTGCCAGCAGCCTGGTCCTTGGGGGGGCGGGCGGCTACACCTTC. The V call is TRBV7-6, the J call TRBJ1-2, with TRBD1 as a possible D gene (6 bases). V lost 5 bases and J 8 bases, leaving 21 bases between the germline ends. This CDR3 is 15 amino acids long. Germline CDR1 and CDR2: SGHVS and FNYEAQ.

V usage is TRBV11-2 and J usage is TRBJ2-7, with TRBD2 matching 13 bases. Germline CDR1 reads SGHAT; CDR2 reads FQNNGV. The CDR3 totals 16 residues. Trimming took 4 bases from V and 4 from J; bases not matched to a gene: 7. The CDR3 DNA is TGTGCCAGCAGCTCCCGACTAGCGGGGGGTATGTACGAGCAGTACTTC. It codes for CASSSRLAGGMYEQYF.

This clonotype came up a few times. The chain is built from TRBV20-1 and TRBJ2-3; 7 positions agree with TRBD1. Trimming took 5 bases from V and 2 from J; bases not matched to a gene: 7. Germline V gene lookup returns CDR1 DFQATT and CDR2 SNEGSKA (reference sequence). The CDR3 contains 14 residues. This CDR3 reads CSASGQTTTDTQYF. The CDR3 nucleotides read TGCAGTGCTTCGGGACAGACAACCACAGATACGCAGTATTTT.

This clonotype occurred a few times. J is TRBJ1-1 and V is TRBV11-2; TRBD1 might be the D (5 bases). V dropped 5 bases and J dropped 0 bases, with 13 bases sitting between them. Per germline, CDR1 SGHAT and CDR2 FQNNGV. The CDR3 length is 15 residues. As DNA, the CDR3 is TGTGCCAGCAGCGCGCGACAGCTCCTGAACACTGAAGCTTTCTTT. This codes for CASSARQLLNTEAFF.

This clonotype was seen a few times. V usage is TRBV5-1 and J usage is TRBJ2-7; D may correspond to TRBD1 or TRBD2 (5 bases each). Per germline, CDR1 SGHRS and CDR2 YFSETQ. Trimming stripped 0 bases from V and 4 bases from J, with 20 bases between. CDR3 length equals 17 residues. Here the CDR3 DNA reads TGCGCCAGCAGCTTGGCCCGAGGGACCCTGTTGACATACGAGCAGTACTTC. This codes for CASSLARGTLLTYEQYF.